The 19 T cell receptor beta chains given below trace back to one sample, sequenced in a study of T-cell memory formation after mild COVID-19. TCRdb independently ran MiXCR on the 5' RACE reads; one entry per CDR3 protein. The table shows hundreds of thousands of distinct CDR3 sequences, with approximately 15% occurring only once. Sequencing was performed on PBMCs or a T cell subset sorted from them (not recorded which). These receptors were collected from a man between 18 and 35 years old who had mild COVID-19 (a few samples of this study predate the infection). Cell type and time point are not known.

This clonotype has just a few counts. The genes are TRBV4-1 and TRBJ2-7, with TRBD2 matching over 9 bases. The CDR3 has 15 residues. The V gene's germline CDR1 is MGHRA and CDR2 YSYEKL. Unmatched junction bases numbered 3, after V lost 2 bases and J lost 1 base. CDR3: CASSQLAGPSYEQYF. As DNA, the CDR3 is TGCGCCAGCAGCCAACTAGCGGGGCCTTCCTACGAGCAGTACTTC.

At least ten counts were recorded for this clonotype. This chain links TRBV5-1 with TRBJ2-1; weak D call: TRBD2 (5 bases). The CDR3 sequence is 14 residues long. The germline V gene encodes CDR1 SGHRS and CDR2 YFSETQ. The V gene lost 5 bases and the J gene lost 3 bases, with 12 bases spanning the gap. CDR3 bases: TGCGCCAGCAGAACCCAACTAGGCTACAATGAGCAGTTCTTC. It is translated as CASRTQLGYNEQFF.

In its sample, this clonotype was seen many times. The rearrangement links TRBV4-2 to TRBJ1-5, with TRBD1 as a possible D gene (5 bases). Trimming left V 0 bases short and J 7 bases short, with 10 bases between. CDR1 is LGHNA, CDR2 YNFKEQ, per germline. The CDR3 totals 14 residues. CDR3 nucleotide sequence: TGTGCCAGCAGCCAAGAGCAGGGAGACCAGCCCCAGCATTTT. Translation: CASSQEQGDQPQHF.

This clonotype was seen more than once but under ten times. The CDR3 loop is CASSQKRNSPLHF. The CDR3 DNA is TGCGCCAGCAGTCAAAAGCGGAATTCACCCCTCCACTTT. The gene calls are TRBV5-1 and TRBJ1-6; D unresolved. Trimming took off 5 bases at V and 7 bases at J, with 10 bases between the two ends. The CDR3 sequence is 13 residues long. Germline CDR1 SGHRS, CDR2 YFSETQ.

This clonotype was detected a few times. The chain carries TRBV7-9 and TRBJ2-1, with D tentatively TRBD2 (5 bases). The germline V and J ends were trimmed by 7 bases and 7 bases, with 8 bases remaining between them. Germline values: CDR1 SEHNR, CDR2 FQNEAQ (reference sequence). The CDR3 has 11 residues. CDR3 DNA sequence: TGTGCCAGCATTGAGGGAAATGAGCAGTTCTTC. Translating it yields CASIEGNEQFF. The whole variable domain, remainder taken from reference TRBV7-9 and TRBJ2-1, is DTGVSQNPRHKITKRGQNVTFRCDPISEHNRLYWYRQTLGQGPEFLTYFQNEAQLEKSRLLSDRFSAERPKGSFSTLEIQRTEQGDSAMYLCASIEGNEQFFGPGTRLTVL.

In its sample, this clonotype was seen many times. V usage is TRBV12-3 or TRBV12-4 and J usage is TRBJ2-1; 8 nucleotides line up with TRBD2. The trim removed 7 bases at V and 12 bases at J, leaving 11 bases unmatched. The CDR3 sequence is 13 residues long. The CDR3 nucleotides are TGTGCCAGCACCCTCCTGGGGGCGGGGGGGCAGTTCTTC. Translating gives CASTLLGAGGQFF.

The rearrangement links TRBV5-4 to TRBJ2-3, with TRBD2 identical over 8 bases. Looked up from germline, CDR1 is SGHNT and CDR2 is YYREEE (reference sequence). Germline trimming cut 6 bases from V and 5 bases from J; bases unmatched to any gene: 8. The CDR3 is made up of 14 amino acids. The CDR3 coding sequence is TGTGCCAGCAAACGGGGGGGCGGCGGAGATACGCAGTATTTT. The encoded protein is CASKRGGGGDTQYF.

The J gene is TRBJ2-3, the V gene TRBV5-4, with no clear D. Germline V gene sequence: CDR1 SGHNT, CDR2 YYREEE (reference sequence). Between the trimmed V and J ends, which lost 3 bases and 1 base, there was a span of 12 bases. The CDR3 contains 15 residues. CDR3 amino acids: CASSSATERTDTQYF. The DNA of the CDR3 is TGTGCCAGCAGCTCGGCTACTGAACGCACAGATACGCAGTATTTT.

This clonotype has at least ten counts. The chain combines TRBV7-2 with TRBJ2-1, with 9 bases that match TRBD2. CDR1 and CDR2 from the germline V gene are SGHTA and FQGNSA. The CDR3 consists of 16 residues. V gave up 6 bases and J gave up 6 bases; unmatched junction bases: 12. CDR3 amino acids: CASRETPSGGINEQFF. CDR3 DNA: TGTGCCAGCAGAGAAACACCCAGCGGGGGGATCAATGAGCAGTTCTTC.

In this sample, this clonotype turned up many times. The chain links TRBV6-5 to TRBJ1-4; 9 bases fit TRBD1. Germline CDR1 is MNHEY and CDR2 is SVGAGI. This CDR3 has 15 amino acids. V was pared by 5 bases and J by 6 bases, with 7 bases of the junction left unmatched. The CDR3: CASSSSGTGHEKLFF. As DNA, the CDR3 is TGTGCCAGCAGTAGTTCCGGGACAGGGCATGAAAAACTGTTTTTT.

A few counts support this clonotype. The gene calls are TRBV7-2 and TRBJ1-1; D possibly corresponds to TRBD1 (6 bases). Per the germline V gene, CDR1 is SGHTA and CDR2 is FQGNSA. The germline V and J ends were trimmed by 8 bases and 4 bases, with 17 bases remaining between them. The CDR3 has 14 residues. The CDR3 is CASLQGRGFTEAFF. The CDR3 nucleotides read TGTGCCAGCCTCCAGGGGAGGGGGTTCACTGAAGCTTTCTTT.

This clonotype appeared a few times. The genes are TRBV5-6 and TRBJ1-1; D call uncertain. Germline lookup yields CDR1 SGHDT and CDR2 YYEEEE. V was cut by 0 bases and J by 1 base, with 10 bases left in between. The CDR3 runs to 15 residues. The CDR3 DNA follows: TGTGCCAGCAGCTTGGTTGTGCGGGGGAACACTGAAGCTTTCTTT. Protein sequence: CASSLVVRGNTEAFF.

This clonotype was observed a handful of times. The chain recombines TRBV5-8 with TRBJ2-3; no definite D call. V lost 1 base and J 10 bases, leaving 7 bases between the germline ends. The CDR3 runs 11 residues. Germline-derived CDR1 and CDR2 are SGHTS and YDEGEE. DNA of the CDR3: TGTGCCAGCAGCTTGTTTTCTTCGCAGTATTTT. Its protein is CASSLFSSQYF.

The chain combines TRBV12-3 or TRBV12-4 with TRBJ2-1; either TRBD1 or TRBD2 may supply D (5 bases each). Trimming took off 5 bases at V and 4 bases at J, with 18 bases between the two ends. This CDR3 has 16 residues. The CDR3 loop is CASSPTGTGNYNEQFF. CDR3 bases: TGTGCCAGCAGTCCAACCGGGACCGGGAATTACAATGAGCAGTTCTTC.

Ten or more counts support this clonotype. This rearrangement joins TRBV5-1 to TRBJ1-1, with D uncertain. Trimming removed 4 bases from V and 1 base from J, with 2 bases in between. CDR1 SGHRS and CDR2 YFSETQ come from the germline V gene. The length of the CDR3 is 11 residues. This chain's CDR3 is CASSQNTEAFF. In DNA, the CDR3 is TGCGCCAGCAGCCAGAACACTGAAGCTTTCTTT.

This clonotype was detected a few times. The chain employs TRBV6-6 and TRBJ2-5; no clear D gene. The germline V gene encodes CDR1 MNHNY and CDR2 SVGAGI (reference sequence). The V end lost 3 bases, the J end lost 4 bases, and 12 bases lay between the germline ends. The CDR3 totals 14 residues. The chain's CDR3 is CASSYGASGETQYF. In DNA form, the CDR3 reads TGTGCCAGCAGTTATGGCGCCTCGGGAGAGACCCAGTACTTC.

The J gene is TRBJ2-5, the V gene TRBV7-9; D is unresolved. Germline V gene sequence: CDR1 SEHNR, CDR2 FQNEAQ (reference sequence). V was cut by 1 base and J by 4 bases, with 13 bases left in between. This CDR3 region has 15 residues. The CDR3 region has the DNA TGTGCCAGCAGCTTAGAAGGGCGTTGGGCAGAGACCCAGTACTTC. Residues: CASSLEGRWAETQYF.

This clonotype has at least ten counts. This sequence joins TRBV4-3 and TRBJ2-3; 9 bases fit TRBD1. The CDR3 totals 18 residues. Losses at the gene ends were 0 bases for V and 4 bases for J; bases not matched to a gene: 11. Germline CDR1 and CDR2: LGHNA and YSLEER. DNA for the CDR3: TGCGCCAGCAGCCAAGACCTACAGGGACAGGGATATGCAGATACGCAGTATTTT. Translating gives CASSQDLQGQGYADTQYF.

The J gene is TRBJ2-5, the V gene TRBV18; TRBD1 matches 7 bases. After removal of 4 bases from V and 2 bases from J, the junction contained 7 bases not matched to a gene. Germline V gene data show CDR1 as KGHSH and CDR2 as LQKENI. The CDR3 length is 15 residues. The CDR3 coding sequence is TGTGCCAGCTCACGTACTCGACAGGGTCAAGAGACCCAGTACTTC. Its translation: CASSRTRQGQETQYF. Combining the CDR3 with reference TRBV18 and TRBJ2-5 gives the whole variable domain NAGVMQNPRHLVRRRGQEARLRCSPMKGHSHVYWYRQLPEEGLKFMVYLQKENIIDESGMPKERFSAEFPKEGPSILRIQQVVRGDSAAYFCASSRTRQGQETQYFGPGTRLLVL.